A single sample is the source of the 21 T cell receptor beta chains below, sequenced in a study of tumor-infiltrating lymphocytes in primary liver carcinoma. Reverse transcription of around 0.45 ug total RNA with a constant-region primer produced TCR beta cDNA. Generation of the TCR beta libraries relied on three nested multiplex PCR rounds using slightly modified ARM-PCR. A C-beta reverse primer and TRBV1-TRBV30 forward primers served in each of the first two PCR rounds, at around 10 cycles apiece. TCRdb recomputed calls from the multiplex PCR reads with MiXCR, one row per CDR3 protein. The table lists approximately 330,000 distinct CDR3 sequences, 65% of them singletons. Both blood RNA, taken from unsorted whole blood, and germline DNA were extracted. The sample taken for sequencing was peripheral blood. The receptors stem from a man between 35 and 55 years old with primary liver carcinoma and hepatitis B virus infection.

This CDR3 is CASSEVVAPRQTQYF. The CDR3 bases are TGCGCCAGCAGTGAAGTGGTCGCACCACGCCAGACCCAGTACTTC. V gene TRBV10-2 combines with J gene TRBJ2-5; D uncertain. The CDR3 spans 15 residues. Between the trimmed V and J ends, which lost 3 bases and 6 bases, there was a span of 17 bases. Germline V gives CDR1 WSHSY, CDR2 SAAADI.

This clonotype was observed a few times. The V gene is TRBV5-4, the J gene TRBJ2-7; weak D call: TRBD1 (5 bases). Germline V gives CDR1 SGHNT, CDR2 YYREEE (reference sequence). The CDR3 length is 14 residues. V was trimmed by 0 bases and J by 6 bases, leaving 13 bases between them. The CDR3 loop is CASSLGQGSSEQYF. CDR3 DNA: TGTGCCAGCAGCTTGGGGCAGGGAAGCTCCGAGCAGTACTTC.

To note about this clonotype: Given a much more abundant clone one base away, this may be a read error. The chain combines TRBV4-1 with TRBJ2-1; no definite D call. The length of the CDR3 is 17 residues. Germline V gene data show CDR1 as MGHRA and CDR2 as YSYEKL. CDR3 loop: CASSQGLLRNRYNERFF. DNA for the CDR3: TGCGCCAGCAGCCAAGGACTCTTGCGGAACCGGTACAATGAGCGGTTCTTC.

For this clonotype: A much larger clone lies one base from this, so it may be a read error. The gene calls are TRBV6-1 and TRBJ2-1; 8 nucleotides match TRBD2. There are 13 residues in the CDR3. Looked up from germline, CDR1 is MNHNS and CDR2 is SASEGT. As DNA, the CDR3 is TGTGCCAGCATAAGGCGGGAGGTAAATGGGCAGTTCTTC. It is translated as CASIRREVNGQFF.

This clonotype has only a few counts. The CDR3 ends on some other residue instead of the conserved phenylalanine or tryptophan, so this is likely a read error. This rearrangement joins TRBV12-3 or TRBV12-4 to TRBJ2-7; tentatively, D is TRBD2 (6 bases). This CDR3 spans 16 amino acids. Trimming took 6 bases from V and 1 from J, leaving 19 bases between them. In nucleotides, the CDR3 is TGTGCCAGCAGCCAGAAACCCGGGACTGGATCCTACGAGCAGTACTTG. It codes for CASSQKPGTGSYEQYL.

This clonotype was seen a handful of times. This chain links TRBV18 with TRBJ2-7; D may be TRBD1 or TRBD2 (5 bases each). Germline assignment: CDR1 KGHSH and CDR2 LQKENI. Trimming left V 3 bases short and J 1 base short, with 22 bases between. The CDR3 sequence is 18 residues long. The CDR3 bases are TGTGCCAGCTCACCGCTCGGTCTAGTAGCAGGGACGTCCTACGAGCAGTACTTC. It specifies CASSPLGLVAGTSYEQYF.

Points on this clonotype: The junction shows a germline mismatch at one end, possibly a read error. This chain uses TRBV11-2 with TRBJ2-1; perhaps TRBD2 as D (5 bases). Germline V gives CDR1 SGHAT, CDR2 FQNNGV. CDR3 length: 16 residues. The CDR3 sequence: CASSLVDSSSYNEQFF. The CDR3 coding sequence is TGTGCCAGCAGCTTAGTGGACTCAAGCTCCTACAATGAACAGTTCTTC.

On this clonotype itself: The junction does not match germline at one end; this may be a read error. J is TRBJ1-2 and V is TRBV30; D not resolved. The CDR3 totals 12 residues. Germline V gene lookup returns CDR1 GTSNPN and CDR2 SVGIG (reference sequence). Written as DNA, the CDR3 is TGTGCCTGGAGTAACATGATCTATGACTACACCTTC. Translation: CAWSNMIYDYTF. Supplemented by reference TRBV30 and TRBJ1-2, the full variable domain reads SQTIHQWPATLVQPVGSPLSLECTVEGTSNPNLYWYRQAAGRGLQLLFYSVGIGQISSEVPQNLSASRPQDRQFILSSKKLLLSDSGFYLCAWSNMIYDYTFGSGTRLTVV.

To note about this clonotype: One end of the junction is discordant with germline, which a read error may explain. J is TRBJ1-1 and V is TRBV11-2; D ambiguous. The CDR3 sequence is 14 residues long. Per the germline V gene, CDR1 is SGHAT and CDR2 is FQNNGV. CDR3 sequence: CVSSLNGRITEAFF. CDR3 nucleotide sequence: TGTGTCAGCAGCTTAAATGGGCGGATCACTGAAGCTTTCTTT.

A remark on this clonotype: A junction boundary mismatches the germline segment, possibly from a read error. The chain is built from TRBV12-3 or TRBV12-4 and TRBJ2-7, with D unclear. CDR3 length: 11 residues. The CDR3 region is CARSLLYEQYF. CDR3 sequence (DNA): TGTGCCAGGAGTTTACTCTACGAGCAGTACTTC.

The chain combines TRBV29-1 with TRBJ1-1; 9 bases line up with TRBD1. V lost 7 bases and J lost 1; bases outside the gene matches: 7. The CDR3 runs 14 residues. CDR1 and CDR2 (germline): SQVTM, ANQGSEA. The CDR3 DNA is TGCAGCGGCGACAGGGGGACAGCGAACACTGAAGCTTTCTTT. Translated, it gives CSGDRGTANTEAFF.

V gene TRBV6-2 or TRBV6-3 combines with J gene TRBJ2-7; D not certain. In germline, CDR1 is MNHEY, CDR2 SVGEGT. The CDR3 is 13 amino acids. V was cut by 7 bases and J by 3 bases, with 13 bases left in between. This CDR3 reads CASTQVLYYEQYF. CDR3 bases: TGTGCCAGCACCCAAGTCCTCTACTACGAGCAGTACTTC.

V is TRBV30 and J is TRBJ2-3; D tentatively reads TRBD1 or TRBD2 (5 bases each). The ends were cut back, 5 bases at V and 0 bases at J, with 9 bases in the middle. Germline-derived CDR1 and CDR2 are GTSNPN and SVGIG (reference sequence). The CDR3 covers 13 residues. The CDR3 nucleotides are TGTGCCTGGGCCGGGGCTAGCACAGATACGCAGTATTTT. This translates into CAWAGASTDTQYF.

Notes on this clonotype: The junction departs from germline at one end; a sequencing error may be responsible. The chain carries TRBV11-2 and TRBJ2-1; TRBD2 aligns across 13 bases. The CDR3 runs 16 residues. Germline loops: CDR1 SGHAT, CDR2 FQNNGV. The CDR3 region has the DNA TGTGCCAGTAGCGCCGGGACTAGCGGGAATAGGGATGAGCATTTCTTC. This sequence encodes CASSAGTSGNRDEHFF.

In its sample, this clonotype was seen once. The gene calls are TRBV7-3 and TRBJ1-5; D uncertain. Looked up from germline, CDR1 is SGHTA and CDR2 is FQGTGA. The CDR3 loop spans 15 amino acids. Trimming cost V 5 bases and J 3 bases, with 14 bases left between them. CDR3 sequence (DNA): TGTGCCAGCAGCCCTCAGGAGGTTACCAATCAGCCCCAGCATTTT. Translation gives CASSPQEVTNQPQHF.

The table lists this clonotype with a few counts. Its ends do not fully match the called genes, so a read error is possible. The J gene is TRBJ1-2, the V gene TRBV11-2; 7 bases map to TRBD1. The germline V gene has CDR1 SGHAT and CDR2 FQNNGV. The CDR3 length is 13 residues. CDR3 coding DNA: TGTGCCAGCGGCCAAACAGGGGTTAGCGGCTATACCTTC. This gives the protein CASGQTGVSGYTF.

A word on this clonotype: This clone may be a read error of a much larger clone one base away. The V gene is TRBV6-1, the J gene TRBJ2-5; D gene ambiguous. This CDR3 is built from 13 residues. V was pared by 7 bases and J by 3 bases, with 12 bases between. Germline assignment: CDR1 MNHNS and CDR2 SASEGT. This CDR3 reads CASNRENKETQYF. CDR3 bases: TGTGCCAGCAACCGCGAGAACAAAGAGACCCAGTACTTC.

V and J are TRBV6-6 and TRBJ2-1; D gene uncertain. Germline V gene sequence: CDR1 MNHNY, CDR2 SVGAGI (reference sequence). V lost 7 bases to trimming and J lost 10 bases, with 14 bases between them. The CDR3 is 12 amino acids. CDR3 coding DNA: TGTGCCAGCAAGACCGACTTGGGGGAGCAGTTCTTC. Its translation: CASKTDLGEQFF.

This clonotype has a count of ten or more. The rearrangement uses TRBV29-1 and TRBJ1-2; D may be TRBD1 (6 bases). V lost 0 bases, J lost 4 bases, and 18 bases lay in between. Germline CDR1 is SQVTM and CDR2 is ANQGSEA. The CDR3 is made up of 16 amino acids. This CDR3 reads CSVEDRREQGTYGYTF. CDR3 sequence (DNA): TGCAGCGTTGAAGATCGAAGGGAACAGGGCACCTATGGCTACACCTTC.

This clonotype has a count of ten or more. The V call is TRBV4-1, the J call TRBJ1-1, with D maybe TRBD1 (5 bases). The germline CDR1 and CDR2 sequences are MGHRA and YSYEKL. V was cut by 0 bases and J by 1 base, with 15 bases left in between. There are 17 residues in the CDR3. The CDR3 sequence is CASSQDSGRGGNTEAFF. The DNA for the CDR3 is TGCGCCAGCAGCCAAGATTCTGGAAGGGGTGGGAACACTGAAGCTTTCTTT.

The genes are TRBV6-2 or TRBV6-3 and TRBJ2-5; the match to TRBD2 covers 7 bases. J was trimmed by 11 bases and V by 0 bases; bases with no gene match: 15. CDR3 length: 16 residues. Germline V gene lookup returns CDR1 MNHEY and CDR2 SVGEGT. The DNA of the CDR3 is TGTGCCAGCAGTTACTCGCTTACGGGAGGTCTCGAGGCTCAGTACTTC. Translation: CASSYSLTGGLEAQYF.